This TCR beta chain was sequenced during a study of blood T cell repertoires in COVID-19. The V gene's germline CDR1 is SQVTM and CDR2 ANQGSEA. The CDR3 totals 14 residues. The ends were cut back, 4 bases at V and 4 bases at J, with 16 bases in the middle. This table comes from immunoSEQ multiplex PCR, and its TCRdb copy is limited to in-frame clones, with some not included. This sample has over 200,000 clones, with 86% found just once. This clone was observed a handful of times. Sequencing used PBMCs or T cells enriched from blood (not recorded which). The sequence was collected from a woman in her 30s who had been exposed to COVID-19. The chain joins TRBV29-1 to TRBJ1-1; D is possibly TRBD1 (5 bases). The chain's CDR3 is CSVVGQGGSTEAFF. The CDR3 bases are TGCAGCGTTGTCGGGCAGGGCGGGAGCACTGAAGCTTTCTTT.